Sequencing of this T cell receptor beta chain was carried out in a study of cytomegalovirus exposure and HLA in healthy donors. General study findings and limits: It was reportedly the case that the classifier diagnosed cytomegalovirus status with high specificity and sensitivity. Cytomegalovirus-associated status was assigned to around 160 TCR beta chains. The tendency of first-cohort TCR clusters to co-occur in the 120 validation repertoires was identified by a subsequent analysis.

From the roughly 110-subject validation cohort, which was separate from the roughly 610-subject first cohort, the donors were drawn. Sequencing was performed with immunoSEQ multiplex PCR; in TCRdb, only in-frame clones are kept and a portion is missing. Here the sample spans a few hundred thousand clones, roughly 90% being singletons. As regards this clone: Antigen unknown.

The sequence was collected from a woman aged 18 to 35 in good health and CMV-seronegative. The sequenced sample consisted of PBMCs.

The CDR3 region has the DNA TGTGCCTCCGGAAGGGGAGGAAACACCATATATTTT. This sequence encodes CASGRGGNTIYF. The chain carries TRBV30 and TRBJ1-3; possible D gene TRBD1, 5 bases. CDR3 length: 12 residues. V lost 7 bases, J lost 4 bases, and 11 bases lay in between. CDR1 is GTSNPN, CDR2 SVGIG, per germline (reference sequence).